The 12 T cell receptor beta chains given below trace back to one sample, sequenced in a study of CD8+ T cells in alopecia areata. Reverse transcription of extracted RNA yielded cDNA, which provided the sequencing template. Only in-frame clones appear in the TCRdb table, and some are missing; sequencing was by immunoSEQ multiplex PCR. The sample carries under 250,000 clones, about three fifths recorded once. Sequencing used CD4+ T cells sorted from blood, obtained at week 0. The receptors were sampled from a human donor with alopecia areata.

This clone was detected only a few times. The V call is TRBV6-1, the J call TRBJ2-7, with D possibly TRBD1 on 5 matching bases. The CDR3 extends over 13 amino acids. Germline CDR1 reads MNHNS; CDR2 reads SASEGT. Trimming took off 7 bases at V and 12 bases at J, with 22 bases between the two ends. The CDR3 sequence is CASTSLDARVGYF. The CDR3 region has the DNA TGTGCCAGCACTTCCCTGGACGCCAGGGTGGGGTACTTC.

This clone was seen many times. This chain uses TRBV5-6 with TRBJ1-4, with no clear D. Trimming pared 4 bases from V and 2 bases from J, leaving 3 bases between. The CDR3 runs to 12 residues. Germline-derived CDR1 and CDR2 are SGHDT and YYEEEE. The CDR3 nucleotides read TGTGCCAGCAGCAGGACTAATGAAAAACTGTTTTTT. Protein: CASSRTNEKLFF. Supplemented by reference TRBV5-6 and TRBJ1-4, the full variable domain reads DAGVTQSPTHLIKTRGQQVTLRCSPKSGHDTVSWYQQALGQGPQFIFQYYEEEERQRGNFPDRFSGHQFPNYSSELNVNALLLGDSALYLCASSRTNEKLFFGSGTQLSVL.

Here the CDR3 reads CASSPRGTGGFYEQYF. The CDR3 DNA sequence: TGTGCCAGTAGTCCGCGGGGGACAGGGGGCTTTTACGAGCAGTACTTC. The chain couples TRBV19 to TRBJ2-7; 12 nucleotides line up with TRBD1. Germline V gene data show CDR1 as LNHDA and CDR2 as SQIVND (reference sequence). The CDR3 spans 16 residues. V was pared by 5 bases and J by 4 bases, with 9 bases of the junction left unmatched.

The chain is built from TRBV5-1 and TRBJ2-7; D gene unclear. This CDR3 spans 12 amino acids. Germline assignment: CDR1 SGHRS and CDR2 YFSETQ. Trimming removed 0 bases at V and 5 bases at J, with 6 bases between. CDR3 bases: TGCGCCAGCAGCTTGGCAAGGGACGAGCAGTACTTC. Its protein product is CASSLARDEQYF. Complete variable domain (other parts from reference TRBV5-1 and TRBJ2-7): KAGVTQTPRYLIKTRGQQVTLSCSPISGHRSVSWYQQTPGQGLQFLFEYFSETQRNKGNFPGRFSGRQFSNSRSEMNVSTLELGDSALYLCASSLARDEQYFGPGTRLTVT.

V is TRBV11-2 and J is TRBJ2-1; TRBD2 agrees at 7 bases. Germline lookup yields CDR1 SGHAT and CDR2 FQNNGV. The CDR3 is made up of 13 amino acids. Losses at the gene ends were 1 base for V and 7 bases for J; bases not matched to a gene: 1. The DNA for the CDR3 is TGTGCCAGCAGCTTAGGGACTAGGAATGAGCAGTTCTTC. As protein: CASSLGTRNEQFF.

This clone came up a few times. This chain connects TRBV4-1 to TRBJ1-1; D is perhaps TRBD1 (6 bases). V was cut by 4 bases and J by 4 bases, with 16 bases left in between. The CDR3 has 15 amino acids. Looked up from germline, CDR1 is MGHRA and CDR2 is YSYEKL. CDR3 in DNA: TGCGCCAGCAGCCCGGGGGCTGGCGCGGGCACTGAAGCTTTCTTT. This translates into CASSPGAGAGTEAFF.

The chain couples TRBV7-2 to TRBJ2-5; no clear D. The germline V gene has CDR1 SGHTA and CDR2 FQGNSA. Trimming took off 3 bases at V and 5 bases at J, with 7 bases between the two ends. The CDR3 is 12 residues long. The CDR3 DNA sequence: TGTGCCAGCAGCTTTAAAGTGGAGACCCAGTACTTC. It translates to CASSFKVETQYF.

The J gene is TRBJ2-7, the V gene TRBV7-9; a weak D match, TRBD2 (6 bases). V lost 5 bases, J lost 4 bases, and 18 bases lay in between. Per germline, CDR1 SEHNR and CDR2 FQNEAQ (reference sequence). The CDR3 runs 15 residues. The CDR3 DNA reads TGTGCCAGCAGCAGACCGGGACTGGGGACTTACGAGCAGTACTTC. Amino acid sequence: CASSRPGLGTYEQYF. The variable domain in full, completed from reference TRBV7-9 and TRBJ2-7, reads DTGVSQNPRHKITKRGQNVTFRCDPISEHNRLYWYRQTLGQGPEFLTYFQNEAQLEKSRLLSDRFSAERPKGSFSTLEIQRTEQGDSAMYLCASSRPGLGTYEQYFGPGTRLTVT.

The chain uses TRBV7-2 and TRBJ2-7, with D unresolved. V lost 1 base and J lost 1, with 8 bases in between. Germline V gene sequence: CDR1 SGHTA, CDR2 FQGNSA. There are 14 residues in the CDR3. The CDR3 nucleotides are TGTGCCAGCAGCTTAGATCGTTTTTCCTACGAGCAGTACTTC. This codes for CASSLDRFSYEQYF.

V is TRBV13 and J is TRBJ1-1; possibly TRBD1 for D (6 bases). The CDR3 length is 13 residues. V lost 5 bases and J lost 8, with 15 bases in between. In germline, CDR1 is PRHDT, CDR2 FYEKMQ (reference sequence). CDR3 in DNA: TGTGCCAGCAGCCCCTGGTCAGGGGCCGAAGCTTTCTTT. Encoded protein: CASSPWSGAEAFF. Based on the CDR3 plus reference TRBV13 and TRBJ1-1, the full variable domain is AAGVIQSPRHLIKEKRETATLKCYPIPRHDTVYWYQQGPGQDPQFLISFYEKMQSDKGSIPDRFSAQQFSDYHSELNMSSLELGDSALYFCASSPWSGAEAFFGQGTRLTVV.

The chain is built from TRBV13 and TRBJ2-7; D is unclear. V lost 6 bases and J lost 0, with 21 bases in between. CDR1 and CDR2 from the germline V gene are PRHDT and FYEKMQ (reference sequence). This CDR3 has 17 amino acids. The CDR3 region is CASSLSSSVKGSYEQYF. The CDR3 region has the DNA TGTGCCAGCAGTTTATCCTCCAGTGTAAAGGGCTCCTACGAGCAGTACTTC.

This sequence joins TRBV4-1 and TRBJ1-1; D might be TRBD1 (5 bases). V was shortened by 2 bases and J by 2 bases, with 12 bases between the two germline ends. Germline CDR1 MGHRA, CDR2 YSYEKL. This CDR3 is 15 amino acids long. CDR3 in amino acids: CASSQFWRGNTEAFF. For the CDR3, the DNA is TGCGCCAGCAGCCAATTCTGGAGGGGAAACACTGAAGCTTTCTTT.